The rows below give T cell receptor beta chains drawn from one sample of a study of cytomegalovirus exposure and HLA in healthy donors. The table came from immunoSEQ multiplex PCR; TCRdb's copy has only in-frame clones and leaves some out. Altogether approximately 59,000 clones are present, roughly 60% being singletons, with the ten largest covering 2.5% to 3%. Sequenced material: PBMCs. These receptors were obtained from a man aged 25 to 40 in good health and CMV-seronegative. Each CDR3 is given with its conserved first and last residue. Fields, in order: clone size, J gene, D gene, V gene, CDR3 DNA, CDR3 protein. The D gene is left open where the match is weak. Not every row has a clone size; where given, it reads once, few, many or a size class.

>NA|TRBJ2-7|TRBD1|TRBV5-4
TGTGCCAGCAGCTCCGGACAGGCCAGGTACGAGCAGTACTTC
CASSSGQARYEQYF
>few|TRBJ2-2|NA|TRBV5-4
TGTGCCAGCAGCTCCAGGGTCCCCGGGGAGCTGTTTTTT
CASSSRVPGELFF
>NA|TRBJ2-1|NA|TRBV7-3
TGTGCCAGCAGCCCCCGGCAGGCCGATGAGCAGTTCTTC
CASSPRQADEQFF
>few|TRBJ2-6|TRBD2|TRBV9
TGTGCCAGCAGCGGACTAGCGGGGGAGCATGGGGCCAACGTCCTGACTTTC
CASSGLAGEHGANVLTF
>NA|TRBJ2-1|NA|TRBV5-1
TGCGCCAGCAGCTTGGTTCCCGGCAATGAGCAGTTCTTC
CASSLVPGNEQFF
>NA|TRBJ1-1|TRBD1|TRBV6-5
TGTGCCAGCAGTCCTCGGGACAGGAACACTGAAGCTTTCTTT
CASSPRDRNTEAFF
>few|TRBJ2-2|NA|TRBV19
TGTGCCAGCGGACTTTCCACCGGGGAGCTGTTTTTT
CASGLSTGELFF
>NA|TRBJ2-3|NA|TRBV6-6
TGTGCCAGCAACCACCTAGCAAACACAGATACGCAGTATTTT
CASNHLANTDTQYF
>once|TRBJ2-5|TRBD2|TRBV9
TGTGCCAGCAGCCGACTAGCGGGATTGTACCAAGAGACCCAGTACTTC
CASSRLAGLYQETQYF
>NA|TRBJ1-5|NA|TRBV30
TGTGCCTGTATTACAGGGCCCGGTCAGCCCCAGCATTTT
CACITGPGQPQHF
>NA|TRBJ2-2|TRBD2|TRBV6-5
TGTGCCAGCAGTGTGACTAGCGGGGGCGTCGGGGAGCTGTTTTTT
CASSVTSGGVGELFF
>few|TRBJ1-2|TRBD1|TRBV30
TGTGCCTGGAACACAGGGGGTACAGGCTACACCTTC
CAWNTGGTGYTF
>few|TRBJ2-7|NA|TRBV2
TGTGCCAGCGGACTGGGCCCCTACGAGCAGTACTTC
CASGLGPYEQYF
>NA|TRBJ2-3|TRBD2|TRBV6-6
TGTGCCAGCAGGGAGTCTAGCGGGGGGGGAGATACGCAGTATTTT
CASRESSGGGDTQYF
>NA|TRBJ2-5|NA|TRBV28
TGTGCCAGCACCCAACCAGTCCCGCAGGCAGACCAGTACTTC
CASTQPVPQADQYF
>NA|TRBJ1-4|NA|TRBV6-1
TGTGCCAGCACCCACGGGGAGGGGGGTGGAAAACTGTTTTTT
CASTHGEGGGKLFF
>NA|TRBJ1-1|NA|TRBV9
TGTGCCAGCCAGCGTACGCAGGGTAGGACCACTGAAGCTTTCTTT
CASQRTQGRTTEAFF
>NA|TRBJ1-6|NA|TRBV19
TGTGCCAGTAATGACAGACTGAATTCACCCCTCCACTTT
CASNDRLNSPLHF
>once|TRBJ1-1|NA|TRBV6-1
TGTGCCAGCAAGCGGGAGACGAACACTGAAGCTTTCTTT
CASKRETNTEAFF
>NA|TRBJ2-5|NA|TRBV5-4
TGTGCCTTCAGGGTAGCGGCGCAAGAGACCCAGTACTTC
CAFRVAAQETQYF
>NA|TRBJ2-3|TRBD2|TRBV2
TGTGCCAGCAGGAAGGCGGGGGGGACCACAGATACGCAGTATTTT
CASRKAGGTTDTQYF
>once|TRBJ1-1|TRBD1|TRBV6-6
TGTGCCAGCAGGGAACAGGGGTTGCAGAACACTGAAGCTTTCTTT
CASREQGLQNTEAFF
>NA|TRBJ2-2|NA|TRBV4-2
TGTGCCAGCAGCCAAGATAGAACCGGGGAGCTGTTTTTT
CASSQDRTGELFF
>few|TRBJ1-5|TRBD1|TRBV6-6
TGTGCCAGCATCGACAGGGCTACTAGCAATCAGCCCCAGCATTTT
CASIDRATSNQPQHF
>NA|TRBJ2-1|TRBD2|TRBV5-4
TGTGCCAGCAGCTTGCCGTTAGCGGGGCGGAGTTACAATGAGCAGTTCTTC
CASSLPLAGRSYNEQFF
>NA|TRBJ1-6|TRBD1|TRBV6-1
TGTGCCAGCCAAAGGGGACAGGGTCTATTTTCACCCCTCCACTTT
CASQRGQGLFSPLHF
>few|TRBJ2-4|NA|TRBV6-5
TGTGCCAGCAGTCCCCGCCGGGAGTCGAACATTCAGTACTTC
CASSPRRESNIQYF
>NA|TRBJ2-7|NA|TRBV20-1
TGCAGTGCTAAAAAGGCGGGGGAGCAGTACTTC
CSAKKAGEQYF
>NA|TRBJ1-6|NA|TRBV6-5
TGTGCCTCCCAGCCGACAGGCCATTATAATTCACCCCTCCACTTT
CASQPTGHYNSPLHF
>NA|TRBJ2-7|TRBD1|TRBV5-1
TGCGCCAGCAGCCCGGGACAGCCTGCCTACGAGCAGTACTTC
CASSPGQPAYEQYF
>NA|TRBJ2-3|TRBD2|TRBV10-1
TGCGCCAGCAGGAAGCCCGGACTAGCGGGGGGGAAACGGACAGATACGCAGTATTTT
CASRKPGLAGGKRTDTQYF
>NA|TRBJ2-5|TRBD2|TRBV6-5
TGTGCCAGCAGTTACACCCGGGAGGGGTTGGAGACCCAGTACTTC
CASSYTREGLETQYF
>NA|TRBJ1-6|TRBD1|TRBV7-6
TGTGCCAGCAGCTTAGGAGGGGGCGAATCACCCCTCCACTTT
CASSLGGGESPLHF
>NA|TRBJ1-5|NA|TRBV5-1
TGCGCCAGCAGCCTGGACGGGGGGGATCAGCCCCAGCATTTT
CASSLDGGDQPQHF
>NA|TRBJ1-1|NA|TRBV25-1
TGTGCCAGCAGTGGGGGACTGGAAGCTTTCTTT
CASSGGLEAFF
>few|TRBJ2-5|NA|TRBV7-2
TGTGCCAGCAACCCGGGTAATCGGGAGACCCAGTACTTC
CASNPGNRETQYF
>NA|TRBJ1-1|NA|TRBV30
TGTGCCTGGACCAGGGAGGAGACTGAAGCTTTCTTT
CAWTREETEAFF
>NA|TRBJ2-1|TRBD2|TRBV9
TGTGCCAGCAGCATGGGAAGAGGCCTAGCGGGGGAGGATGAGCAGTTCTTC
CASSMGRGLAGEDEQFF
>NA|TRBJ2-2|NA|TRBV30
TGTGCCCTAGGGGGCGGGGAGCTGTTTTTT
CALGGGELFF
>NA|TRBJ2-5|TRBD2|TRBV29-1
TGCAGCGTTGGGGGGACTAGCGGGGGGTTTTTGCGGGAGACCCAGTACTTC
CSVGGTSGGFLRETQYF
>few|TRBJ1-5|NA|TRBV19
TGTGCCAGTAGTATAACGAGTTTCCAGCCCCAGCATTTT
CASSITSFQPQHF
>NA|TRBJ1-1|NA|TRBV28
TGTGCCAGCAGTTTTTCGGGGGAGCGCACTGAAGCTTTCTTT
CASSFSGERTEAFF
>NA|TRBJ2-7|TRBD1|TRBV5-4
TGTGCCAGCAGAGGGACAGGGGCCGAGCAGTACTTC
CASRGTGAEQYF
>few|TRBJ1-1|NA|TRBV6-5
TGTGCCAGCAGGGACCCAGGGGTGAACACTGAAGCTTTCTTT
CASRDPGVNTEAFF
>NA|TRBJ2-6|NA|TRBV19
TGTGCCACCACAGTGGCTGGGGCCAACGTCCTGACTTTC
CATTVAGANVLTF
>NA|TRBJ2-7|NA|TRBV19
TGTGCCAGTAGCAGGAGGGCCCAGCCCTACGAGCAGTACTTC
CASSRRAQPYEQYF
>few|TRBJ1-2|NA|TRBV6-1
TGTGCCAGCAGTGAAGCCTACTATGGCTACACCTTC
CASSEAYYGYTF
>once|TRBJ2-7|TRBD2|TRBV2
TGTGCCAGCAGTGAAGCCCACCTTTGGCGGGGGTCCTACGAGCAGTACTTC
CASSEAHLWRGSYEQYF
>NA|TRBJ1-4|TRBD1|TRBV6-1
TGTGCCAGCAGTGAACAGGGGGAAATATCTAAACTGTTTTTT
CASSEQGEISKLFF
>NA|TRBJ1-2|TRBD1|TRBV10-3
TGTGCCATCAGTGAGGACAGGGGGTTTGGCTACACCTTC
CAISEDRGFGYTF
>NA|TRBJ2-1|NA|TRBV30
TGTGCCTGGAGTGTGATAGACATAGAGCAGTTCTTC
CAWSVIDIEQFF
>NA|TRBJ1-1|NA|TRBV5-1
TGCGCCAGCAGCTTGGACAGGGAAGTTGATGAAGCTTTCTTT
CASSLDREVDEAFF
>NA|TRBJ2-3|NA|TRBV19
TGTGCCAGTAGTAACGGGGGCACAGATACGCAGTATTTT
CASSNGGTDTQYF
>once|TRBJ1-2|TRBD1|TRBV29-1
TGCAGCGCCGCTCGGGGTACAGGGGCCATGGGCTACACCTTC
CSAARGTGAMGYTF
>NA|TRBJ2-3|NA|TRBV20-1
TGCAGTGCTAGGGGTAGCGATACGCAGTATTTT
CSARGSDTQYF
>few|TRBJ1-5|TRBD1|TRBV5-1
TGCGCCAGCAGCTTGGAGGGACAGGGGACCCAGCATTTT
CASSLEGQGTQHF
>NA|TRBJ1-4|NA|TRBV4-1
TGCGCCAGCAGCCAAGATGGAGGCGGGGGGGATGAAAAACTGTTTTTT
CASSQDGGGGDEKLFF
>few|TRBJ2-7|TRBD1|TRBV14
TGTGCCAGCAGCCCGTTCGGGACAGGGGCCGAGCAGTACTTC
CASSPFGTGAEQYF
>NA|TRBJ2-3|TRBD2|TRBV9
TGTGCCAGCAGATGGGACTACCCCGCAGATACGCAGTATTTT
CASRWDYPADTQYF
>NA|TRBJ2-7|NA|TRBV30
TGTGCCTGGAGTGTAGGGGTTCACGAGCAGTACTTC
CAWSVGVHEQYF